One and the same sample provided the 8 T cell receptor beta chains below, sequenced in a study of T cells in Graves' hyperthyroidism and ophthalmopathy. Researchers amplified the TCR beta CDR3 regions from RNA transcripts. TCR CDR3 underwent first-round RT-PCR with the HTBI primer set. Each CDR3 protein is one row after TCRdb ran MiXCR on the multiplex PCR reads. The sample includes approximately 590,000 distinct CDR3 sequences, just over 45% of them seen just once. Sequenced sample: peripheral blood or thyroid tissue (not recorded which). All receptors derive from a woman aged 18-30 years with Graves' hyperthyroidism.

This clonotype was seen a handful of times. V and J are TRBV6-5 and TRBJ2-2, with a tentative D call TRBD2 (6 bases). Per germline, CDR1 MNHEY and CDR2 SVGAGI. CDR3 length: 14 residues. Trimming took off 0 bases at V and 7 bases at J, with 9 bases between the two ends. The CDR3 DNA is TGTGCCAGCAGTTACTCCGCCGGGGGCGGGGAGCTGTTTTTT. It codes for CASSYSAGGGELFF.

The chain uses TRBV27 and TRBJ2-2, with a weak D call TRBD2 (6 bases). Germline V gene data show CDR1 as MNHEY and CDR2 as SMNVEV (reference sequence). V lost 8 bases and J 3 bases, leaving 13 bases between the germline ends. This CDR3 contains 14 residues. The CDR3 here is CASLELAYTGELFF. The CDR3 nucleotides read TGTGCCAGCTTAGAACTAGCATACACCGGGGAGCTGTTTTTT.

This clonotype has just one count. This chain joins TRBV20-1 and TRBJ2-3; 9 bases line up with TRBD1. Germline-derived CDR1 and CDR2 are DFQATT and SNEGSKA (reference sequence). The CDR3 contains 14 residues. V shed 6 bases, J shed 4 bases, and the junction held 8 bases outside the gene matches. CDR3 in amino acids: CSAPRDRAADTQYF. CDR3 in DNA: TGCAGTGCCCCCCGGGACAGGGCGGCAGATACGCAGTATTTT.

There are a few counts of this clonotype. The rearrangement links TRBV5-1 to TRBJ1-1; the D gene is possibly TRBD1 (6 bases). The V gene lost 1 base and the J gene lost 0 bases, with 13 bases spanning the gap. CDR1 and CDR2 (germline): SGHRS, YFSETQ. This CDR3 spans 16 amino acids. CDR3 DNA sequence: TGCGCCAGCAGCTTGAGACGGGGACATCTGAACACTGAAGCTTTCTTT. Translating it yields CASSLRRGHLNTEAFF.

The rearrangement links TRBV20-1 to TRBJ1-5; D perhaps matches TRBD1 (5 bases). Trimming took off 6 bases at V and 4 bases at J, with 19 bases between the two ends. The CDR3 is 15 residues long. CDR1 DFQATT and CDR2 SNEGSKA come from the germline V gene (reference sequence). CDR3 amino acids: CSAPTDLLTNQPQHF. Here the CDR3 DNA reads TGCAGTGCGCCGACAGATCTCCTTACAAATCAGCCCCAGCATTTT.

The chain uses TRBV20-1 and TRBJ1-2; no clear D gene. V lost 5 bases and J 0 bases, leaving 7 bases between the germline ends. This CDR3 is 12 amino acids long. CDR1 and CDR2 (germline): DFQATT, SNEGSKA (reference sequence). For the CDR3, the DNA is TGCAGTGCTTTTGTCACTAACTATGGCTACACCTTC. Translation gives CSAFVTNYGYTF.

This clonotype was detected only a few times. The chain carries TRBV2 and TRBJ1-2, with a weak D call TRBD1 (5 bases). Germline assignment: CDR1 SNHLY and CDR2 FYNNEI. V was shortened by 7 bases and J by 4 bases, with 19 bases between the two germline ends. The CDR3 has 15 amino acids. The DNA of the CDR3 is TGTGCCAGCACCCGGGGGAAGGGAGGGACCTATGGCTACACCTTC. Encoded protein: CASTRGKGGTYGYTF.

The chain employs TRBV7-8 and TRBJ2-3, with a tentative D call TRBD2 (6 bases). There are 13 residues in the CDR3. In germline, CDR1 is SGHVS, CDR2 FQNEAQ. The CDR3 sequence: CVSGSSSTDTQYF. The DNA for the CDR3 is TGTGTTAGCGGTTCCTCTAGCACAGATACGCAGTATTTT.